This T cell receptor beta chain was sequenced for a study of cytomegalovirus exposure and HLA in healthy donors (dated by TCRdb to between 2016 and 2019). Study-wide context: An earlier analysis of 587 of the donors reported 250 to 350 Gb of sequence data and about 120 million unique TCR beta sequences obtained from approximately 180 million T cells. The number of typed donors differed by locus: about 620-640 for A, B, C, DRB1 and DQB1; 522 for DQA1; around 580 for DPA1; and approximately 450 for DPB1. The genetic ancestry cluster associated with self-reported Caucasian donors included about 84% of the roughly 410 genotyped donors. All discovery cohort repertoires had been generated using a single sequencing platform. An earlier analysis of 587 of the donors used high-throughput TCR beta sequencing to judge whether each TCR beta V gene segment behaved as functional or pseudogenic. The study was designed to test whether signatures of past pathogen exposure could be identified by cataloging public T cell receptors. Donor age, sex, ethnicity and CMV serostatus were compiled together with the repertoire data. An early release that covered 500 to 800 HLA-typed donors contained about 300 gigabases of sequencing data and tens of millions of unique TCR sequences. In the later analysis, no new phenotypic data were used to find candidate immune exposures; instead, reliance was placed on TCR beta sequences and their occurrence across donors. In a later analysis, previously published TCR beta repertoires from 666 donors were re-analyzed and high-resolution HLA genotyping was added so that TCR occurrence patterns could be studied. High-throughput TCR immunosequencing, statistical association of individual TCRs with disease status, and machine learning were combined to predict cytomegalovirus infection status. The study profiled the T cell repertoires of 550 to 700 subjects by immunosequencing and related them to cytomegalovirus serostatus. Both class I and class II loci were covered by HLA typing, at four-digit resolution. Roughly five DR-DQ haplotypes were handled as single units for association and clustering because linkage in the cohort was strong. Across about 380 genotyped donors of the cohort, an average of about 240,000 unique TCR beta nucleotide sequences per donor were sequenced, and roughly 17% of those sequences were non-productive. A later genetic analysis used genome-wide SNP genotypes for about 60% of the roughly 700 donors, treating that subset as a discovery cohort. Besides the first cohort of under 700 subjects, a separate validation cohort made up of 120 different subjects was used.

At the junction V is shortened by 0 bases and J by 8 bases, with 13 bases in between. Its CDR3 holds 14 amino acids, cysteine through phenylalanine. Here the CDR3 DNA is all that survives: 42 bases in frame from base 1. CDR1 and CDR2 (MRHNA, SNTAGT) derive from the germline V gene. The cohort comprised around 690 healthy bone marrow donors. At the time of sampling, all cohort members were nominally healthy, though unrecorded immune exposures were likely present. The donor tested CMV seronegative, placing the donor among the 350 or so seronegative members of the cohort. Every donor gave a peripheral blood sample, and the peripheral blood mononuclear cells from that sample were used for TCR beta sequencing. Genomic DNA was extracted from the blood cell samples with the Qiagen DNeasy Blood Extraction Kit. Beyond this particular receptor, the publication reports: Some IMGT-functional V segments, including TRBV6-2 and TRBV6-3, could not be told apart with the 87-base-pair reads, so those segments were excluded. A further reported finding was that TCR beta sequences accurately predicted the HLA-A and HLA-B alleles for most subjects in the first cohort. In a later genetic analysis, fewer N-insertions in productive TCRs were reported among donors in an Asian-associated ancestry cluster than the 666-donor mean. CMV serostatus was the only immune exposure information available for the cohort. Because counts were too low, seventeen rarely observed V segments, including chromosome 9 orphons, were excluded from the earlier analysis of under 650 of the donors. In the study, around 150 TCR beta chains were listed as associated with cytomegalovirus. V-gene and J-gene trimming of TCR beta chains was associated with a missense DCLRE1C variant in a later genetic analysis, and the association was replicated in an independent cohort. In vitro tests confirmed that three of the cytomegalovirus-associated TCR beta chains recognize cytomegalovirus antigens. Correlated functional status among segregating V segments might reflect linkage disequilibrium, but an unknown experimental factor could not be ruled out. Roughly uniform sequencing depth across donors was assumed in presence/absence analyses, although this assumption may not hold. In both the original and validation cohorts, the classifier was reported to diagnose cytomegalovirus status with high specificity and sensitivity. This cohort had only TCR beta chains sequenced, and the lack of alpha or paired-chain data limited which features could be detected. A later analysis associated 15,000 to 20,000 TCR beta sequences with specific HLA alleles at a false discovery rate of 0.05. A later analysis found that most CMV-associated TCR beta chains appeared HLA-restricted, with HLA associations seemingly driven largely by CMV exposure. In a later analysis, TCR association rates were found to vary across HLA loci, with the most associated TCRs seen for DRB1 alleles and the fewest for HLA-C alleles. An earlier analysis of approximately 570 of the donors showed that most TCR beta V segments appeared in productive rearrangements either about 90% or about 30% of the time, which broadly matched IMGT annotations. Assigning TCR associations to individual alleles was difficult when HLA alleles, especially DR and DQ, strongly co-occurred. While some public TCRs were present in many individuals, most TCR sequences turned up only very rarely across donors. In a later analysis, several top co-occurrence clusters were reported to appear linked to parvovirus B19, influenza, CMV and Epstein-Barr virus. A group of highly shared sequence variants was considered likely to be a technical artifact of the sequencing pipeline. In a later analysis, HLA-associated TCR beta chains were found to be more clonally expanded and to have lower generation probabilities than equally common non-associated chains. The authors suggested that the approach could potentially be generalized to other disease states and immunological phenotypes. Because HLA typing was missing for some donors at each locus, association tests included only the typed subset.

Turning to this clone: The clone's antigen remains unknown. It has no much larger one-base neighbor in the sample; base qualities were not kept.

Libraries came from the immunoSEQ multiplex PCR assay. For the multiplex PCR, a mixture combining 60 forward primers for TCR Vbeta segments and 13 reverse primers for TCR Jbeta segments was used. The CDR3 region of rearranged TCR beta genes was amplified from genomic DNA with a multiplex PCR assay. The amplified TCR beta libraries were sequenced on the Illumina HiSeq System as 87-base-pair reads. The study's own analysis went as follows. Across the roughly 640 repertoires, a later analysis counted 78 million or so unique TCR beta chains, 8.5 million to 12 million of which were shared by at least two donors. Raw reads were error-corrected and collapsed into unique sequences with a nearest-neighbor algorithm that merged closely related sequences to remove PCR and sequencing errors. To assign V, D and J gene segments, CDR3 sequences were aligned to IMGT reference sequences. For a sequence to be retained, a match of at least six nucleotides was required to both a V gene segment and a J gene segment. Rearrangements were classified as productive when the CDR3 lacked stop codons and remained in frame with V and J, and all other rearrangements were classified as non-productive. CDR3 was defined by IMGT convention, running from the second conserved V-encoded cysteine to the conserved J-encoded phenylalanine. Sequences without an unambiguous match to a single V gene segment were excluded from the earlier analysis of 587 of the donors. In an earlier analysis of a few hundred of the donors, a V segment was called functional when productive rearrangements were above 56.7%, and segregating when the standard deviation between donors exceeded 5%. To diagnose cytomegalovirus status from the catalog of TCR beta chain sequences, a statistical classification framework was built. V and J gene assignment, in a later analysis, came from comparing TCR nucleotide sequences with IMGT/GENE-DB human TR gene sequences. The TCRdist pipeline was used in a later analysis to assign CDR3 sequences and most-parsimonious VDJ recombination scenarios. In a later analysis, each TCR beta chain was defined by its CDR3 amino acid sequence together with its V-gene family, and reads without a unique V-gene family were excluded. In a later analysis, some 600 highly shared, low-generation-probability nucleotide sequences were removed to address suspected cross-contamination and a sequencing artifact. In a later analysis, a clonal expansion index was calculated for each public chain from normalized within-repertoire ranks of inferred template counts. In a later analysis, generation probabilities were computed with a VDJ recombination model fitted to out-of-frame rearrangements, and the resulting probabilities were checked against IGoR. A later analysis scored TCR-TCR, TCR-HLA and TCR-CMV co-occurrence with hypergeometric tests, applying a repertoire-size bias correction to TCR pairs. To estimate false discovery rates, a later analysis permuted the HLA or CMV assignments 20 times. In a later analysis, co-occurring TCRs were grouped using DBSCAN, and TCRdist sequence similarity was added for clustering within HLA-allele-positive subsets. Co-occurrence clustering excluded repertoires with fewer than 30,000 or more than 120,000 public chains, plus five with anomalous nucleotide sharing. TCRdb re-hosts the immuneACCESS table, in-frame sequences only. Its copies lack some clones; in the studies checked, an unresolved V gene accounts for under half of them, and the cause for the rest is not known. V and J calls and clone size are as listed in that table; D and trimming were resolved from the DNA. The table for this sample lists about 180,000 clones; 77% of them were counted only once. Roughly 1.5% of the sample goes to the ten largest clones.

The sequence came from a man between 18 and 35 years old in good health and CMV-seronegative. The chain employs TRBV6-4 and TRBJ1-1; a tentative D call is TRBD1 (5 bases match). Specimen: PBMCs. The DNA sequence is given as TGTGCCAGCAGTGACTCGGTTTTGGGGGGGGAAGCTTTCTTT. Its translation is CASSDSVLGGEAFF.